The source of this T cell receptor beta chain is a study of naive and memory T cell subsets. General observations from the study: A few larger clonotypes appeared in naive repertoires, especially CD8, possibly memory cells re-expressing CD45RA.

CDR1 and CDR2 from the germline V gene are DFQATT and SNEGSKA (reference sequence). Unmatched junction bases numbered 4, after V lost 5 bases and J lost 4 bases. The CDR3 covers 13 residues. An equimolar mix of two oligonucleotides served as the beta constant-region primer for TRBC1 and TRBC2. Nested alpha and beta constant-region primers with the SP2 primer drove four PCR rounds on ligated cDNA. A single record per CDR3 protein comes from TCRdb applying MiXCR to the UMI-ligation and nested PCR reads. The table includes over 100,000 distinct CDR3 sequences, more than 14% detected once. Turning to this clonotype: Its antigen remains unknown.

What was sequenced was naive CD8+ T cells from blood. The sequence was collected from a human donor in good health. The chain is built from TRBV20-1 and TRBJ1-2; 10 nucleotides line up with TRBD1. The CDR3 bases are TGCAGTGCTCGGGACAGGGGAGTCTATGGCTACACCTTC. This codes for CSARDRGVYGYTF.